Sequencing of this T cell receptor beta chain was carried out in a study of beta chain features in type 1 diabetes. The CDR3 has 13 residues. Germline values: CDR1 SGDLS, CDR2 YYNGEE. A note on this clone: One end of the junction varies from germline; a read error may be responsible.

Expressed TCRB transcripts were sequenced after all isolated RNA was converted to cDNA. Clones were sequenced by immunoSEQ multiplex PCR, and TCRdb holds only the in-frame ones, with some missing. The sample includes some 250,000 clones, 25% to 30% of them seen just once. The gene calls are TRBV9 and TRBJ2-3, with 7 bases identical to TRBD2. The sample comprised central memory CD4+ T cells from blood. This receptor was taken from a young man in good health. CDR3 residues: CASSVTSIDTQYF. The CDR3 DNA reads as TGTGCCAGCAGCGTGACTAGCATAGATACGCAGTATTTT.